These 20 T cell receptor beta chains originate from one sample sequenced in a study of identical twins. One entry per CDR3 protein, called by TCRdb with MiXCR from the 5' RACE reads. The table includes roughly 720,000 distinct CDR3 sequences, roughly 20% detected once. Separately, the same data were catalogued under a study of T cells expressing NK-cell markers.

Sequencing input: PBMCs. The origin of the receptors is a woman aged 18-29 years in good health.

This clonotype was counted between two and nine times. J is TRBJ1-1 and V is TRBV6-1, with TRBD1 matching over 10 bases. The CDR3 is made up of 14 amino acids. From germline, CDR1 is MNHNS and CDR2 SASEGT. With 6 bases clipped from V and 8 bases from J, the junction kept 9 bases outside the gene matches. Here the CDR3 reads CASSWGQGRAEAFF. DNA of the CDR3: TGTGCCAGCAGCTGGGGACAGGGGCGGGCCGAAGCTTTCTTT.

This clonotype was seen at least ten times. This rearrangement joins TRBV29-1 to TRBJ2-5; 7 nucleotides line up with TRBD1. V shed 7 bases and J 3 bases; nucleotides not matched to a gene: 5. Germline CDR1 reads SQVTM; CDR2 reads ANQGSEA. This CDR3 region has 12 residues. The CDR3 loop reads CSAGDSKETQYF. CDR3 in DNA: TGCAGCGCAGGGGACAGCAAAGAGACCCAGTACTTC.

In its sample, this clonotype was seen a few times. The rearrangement links TRBV12-3 or TRBV12-4 to TRBJ1-2; no definite D call. V was shortened by 6 bases and J by 5 bases, with 16 bases between the two germline ends. This CDR3 has 14 residues. The CDR3 DNA is TGTGCCAGCAGCCCTACCGCCAGAAAGTATGGCTACACCTTC. It yields the protein CASSPTARKYGYTF.

This clonotype was detected ten times or more. One end of the junction does not line up with germline, which may come from a read error. This chain joins TRBV5-1 and TRBJ2-7, with a weak D call TRBD2 (6 bases). CDR1 and CDR2 (germline): SGHRS, YFSETQ. This CDR3 has 12 residues. The CDR3 bases are TGTGCCAGCAGTTTAGATGCGGGAGAGCAGTACTTC. Its translation: CASSLDAGEQYF.

This clonotype has a handful of counts. The chain uses TRBV7-3 and TRBJ2-1; the match to TRBD2 covers 14 bases. Germline values: CDR1 SGHTA, CDR2 FQGTGA. V gave up 4 bases and J gave up 8 bases; unmatched junction bases: 22. The CDR3 consists of 21 residues. The CDR3 loop reads CASSWPETGLAGVVGSDEQFF. CDR3 coding DNA: TGTGCCAGCAGCTGGCCAGAAACGGGACTAGCGGGAGTAGTTGGCTCCGATGAGCAGTTCTTC.

V gene TRBV12-3 or TRBV12-4 combines with J gene TRBJ1-1; TRBD1 matches at 8 bases. J lost 4 bases, V lost 6 bases, and 4 bases had no gene match. The CDR3 is 13 residues long. Written as DNA, the CDR3 is TGTGCCAGCAGGGACAGGGTGGGCACTGAAGCTTTCTTT. Its protein is CASRDRVGTEAFF.

This clonotype was seen many times. V usage is TRBV7-9 and J usage is TRBJ2-7; D ambiguous. Germline CDR1 is SEHNR and CDR2 is FQNEAQ (reference sequence). CDR3 length: 11 amino acids. The V end lost 5 bases, the J end lost 2 bases, and 4 bases lay between the germline ends. CDR3 DNA sequence: TGTGCCAGCAGCCACACCTACGAGCAGTACTTC. This encodes CASSHTYEQYF.

This clonotype occurred a few times. The chain is built from TRBV19 and TRBJ2-1; TRBD2 matches 13 bases. The CDR3 length is 17 residues. The germline V gene encodes CDR1 LNHDA and CDR2 SQIVND (reference sequence). V shed 5 bases and J 4 bases; nucleotides not matched to a gene: 8. The CDR3: CASSPIGLAGVYNEQFF. The CDR3 coding sequence is TGTGCCAGTAGTCCAATCGGACTAGCGGGAGTTTACAATGAGCAGTTCTTC.

On this clonotype: One junction end does not reproduce the germline sequence, and a read error may be involved. The chain's CDR3 is CATSDPRGPGDTRYF. The CDR3 DNA sequence: TGTGCCACCAGTGACCCCCGAGGGCCGGGAGATACGCGGTATTTT. The J gene is TRBJ2-3, the V gene TRBV24-1, with D possibly matching TRBD2 (6 bases). The length of the CDR3 is 15 residues. CDR1 and CDR2 from the germline V gene are KGHDR and SFDVKD.

The genes are TRBV29-1 and TRBJ2-5; 7 bases line up with TRBD2. V lost 3 bases and J lost 4; bases outside the gene matches: 8. The CDR3 has 14 residues. In germline, CDR1 is SQVTM, CDR2 ANQGSEA. CDR3 protein: CSVDPTGGLETQYF. CDR3 DNA sequence: TGCAGCGTTGACCCGACGGGGGGTTTAGAGACCCAGTACTTC.

This clonotype was counted only a few times. The chain is built from TRBV12-3 or TRBV12-4 and TRBJ2-3, with TRBD2 matching 14 bases. The CDR3 is 18 amino acids. The junction had 10 bases not matched to a gene; V was cut back by 5 bases and J by 3 bases. The CDR3 spells CASSGLAGGSRGTDTQYF. CDR3 DNA: TGTGCCAGCAGTGGACTAGCGGGGGGCTCGCGGGGGACAGATACGCAGTATTTT.

V usage is TRBV12-5 and J usage is TRBJ2-2; D call uncertain. Germline-derived CDR1 and CDR2 are LGHNT and FRNRAP. The CDR3 has 13 residues. V lost 3 bases and J lost 3, with 5 bases in between. The CDR3 DNA is TGTGCTAGTGGTTTACTGGACACCGGGGAGCTGTTTTTT. Protein product: CASGLLDTGELFF.

The CDR3 loop reads CASSDPPRDSLYEQYF. The CDR3 coding sequence is TGTGCCAGCAGTGACCCCCCCCGGGACAGCCTCTACGAGCAGTACTTC. The chain employs TRBV25-1 and TRBJ2-7, with 7 bases aligning to TRBD1. The CDR3 consists of 16 residues. Germline assignment: CDR1 MGHDK and CDR2 SYGVNS. J lost 3 bases, V lost 3 bases, and 11 bases had no gene match.

About this clonotype: Possible read error: a much larger clone is one base away. The gene calls are TRBV5-1 and TRBJ1-4; D is uncertain. With 0 bases removed from V and 2 bases from J, the gap between germline ends came to 8 bases. The germline V gene encodes CDR1 SGHRS and CDR2 YFSETQ. There are 15 residues in the CDR3. CDR3 in DNA: TGCGCCAGCAGCTTGGGATGCGGGACTAATGAAAAACTGTTTTTT. Amino acids: CASSLGCGTNEKLFF. The variable domain in full, completed from reference TRBV5-1 and TRBJ1-4, reads KAGVTQTPRYLIKTRGQQVTLSCSPISGHRSVSWYQQTPGQGLQFLFEYFSETQRNKGNFPGRFSGRQFSNSRSEMNVSTLELGDSALYLCASSLGCGTNEKLFFGSGTQLSVL.

The rearrangement links TRBV6-5 to TRBJ2-1; D may be TRBD2 (5 bases). In germline, CDR1 is MNHEY, CDR2 SVGAGI. Trimming cost V 5 bases and J 8 bases, with 10 bases left between them. The CDR3 consists of 12 residues. The CDR3 nucleotides read TGTGCCAGCAGTAGAGGACTGCATGAGCAGTTCTTC. Amino acid sequence: CASSRGLHEQFF.

This clonotype was counted a few times. The chain has TRBV6-1 and TRBJ2-3; D assignment may be TRBD1 or TRBD2 (5 bases each). Germline assignment: CDR1 MNHNS and CDR2 SASEGT. The CDR3 runs to 15 residues. Trimming shortened V by 6 bases and J by 2 bases, and 15 bases separated the two germline ends. CDR3: CASRPGPTLTDTQYF. The CDR3 DNA sequence: TGTGCCAGCAGACCGGGACCAACACTCACAGATACGCAGTATTTT.

This clonotype appeared a few times. The chain carries TRBV7-2 and TRBJ2-7, with D possibly being TRBD1 (6 bases). Germline CDR1 is SGHTA and CDR2 is FQGNSA. The length of the CDR3 is 13 residues. V was trimmed by 4 bases and J by 5 bases, leaving 12 bases between them. The CDR3 sequence: CASSSQQGHEQYF. Here the CDR3 DNA reads TGTGCCAGCAGCTCGCAACAGGGTCACGAGCAGTACTTC.

The chain couples TRBV14 to TRBJ1-6, with a tentative D call TRBD1 (5 bases). CDR1 and CDR2 from the germline V gene are SGHDN and FVKESK. Trimming left V 1 base short and J 10 bases short, with 14 bases between. The CDR3 loop spans 15 amino acids. Written as DNA, the CDR3 is TGTGCCAGCAGCCAAGTCGCAGCGAAGGGGTCACCCCTCCACTTT. As protein: CASSQVAAKGSPLHF.

The V gene is TRBV7-3, the J gene TRBJ2-3; 9 nucleotides line up with TRBD2. Germline loops: CDR1 SGHTA, CDR2 FQGTGA. The J segment lost 0 bases and the V segment lost 5 bases, leaving 6 bases of the junction unmatched. This CDR3 has 16 residues. CDR3 coding DNA: TGTGCCAGCAGCGAGCTAGCGGGGCCTAGCACAGATACGCAGTATTTT. Protein: CASSELAGPSTDTQYF.

V gene TRBV2 combines with J gene TRBJ1-6; no firm D call. This CDR3 comprises 14 residues. Germline V gives CDR1 SNHLY, CDR2 FYNNEI. The V and J ends lost 7 bases and 5 bases respectively, with 12 bases between them. The CDR3 loop is CASTATGNNSPLHF. The DNA for the CDR3 is TGTGCCAGCACCGCGACGGGGAATAATTCACCCCTCCACTTT.